This TCR beta chain was captured in a study of CD8 T cells in ankylosing spondylitis. TCRdb re-derived calls from the 5' RACE reads in MiXCR, one entry per CDR3 protein. Among fewer than 350,000 distinct CDR3 sequences listed, approximately 10% were seen once. CDR3 length equals 12 residues. Input material: blood, either unsorted or a sorted T cell fraction (not recorded which). This sequence joins TRBV21-1 and TRBJ1-6; TRBD1 was called by the table and not checked on the DNA. TRBV21-1 is flagged as a pseudogene. This TCR came from a female donor with ankylosing spondylitis or in good health (not recorded which). Here the CDR3 DNA reads TGTGCCAGCGTCCCGGCGGGCCTACCCCTCCACTTT. As protein: CASVPAGLPLHF.